A selection of T cell receptor beta chains follows, all from one sample in a study of OX40 agonist ivuxolimab in advanced cancers. Profiling relied on immunoSEQ multiplex PCR, and the TCRdb table lists in-frame clones only, not all of them. The sample carries some 35,000 clones, about three quarters recorded once. This sample comprised CD4+ or CD8+ T cells sorted from blood, obtained in a trial of the OX40 agonist ivuxolimab. Source of these receptors: an adult with an advanced solid tumor such as melanoma, head and neck, liver or kidney cancer. CDR3s include the opening cysteine and the closing phenylalanine or tryptophan. A D gene is named only where the DNA matches it firmly. The size field is filled for only some rows; it gives once, few, many or a size class.

V	size	J	D	DNA	CDR3
TRBV7-9	-	TRBJ2-5	TRBD2	TGTGCCAGCAGCTGGGGCGGGGGGCAAGAGACCCAGTACTTC	CASSWGGGQETQYF
TRBV19	-	TRBJ2-7	-	TGTGCCAGTAGTATGCCCGGCTACGAGCAGTACTTC	CASSMPGYEQYF
TRBV11-3	-	TRBJ1-1	-	TGTGCCAGCAGCTTAGGAGTGGAGACTGAAGCTTTCTTT	CASSLGVETEAFF
TRBV11-3	-	TRBJ2-1	TRBD1	TGTGCCAGCAGCTTAGGACGACAGGGTAGCTCCTACAATGAGCAGTTCTTC	CASSLGRQGSSYNEQFF
TRBV2	-	TRBJ1-1	-	TGTGCCAGCAGTGTTAATTCAGGTTCCGGCGCTTTCTTT	CASSVNSGSGAFF
TRBV7-2	-	TRBJ2-7	-	TGTGCCAGCAGTGGGGTAGTGTCCTACGAGCAGTACTTC	CASSGVVSYEQYF
TRBV7-2	-	TRBJ2-5	TRBD2	TGTGCCAGCAGCCTGGGACTAGCGGGAGTGGTCGGCGAGACCCAGTACTTC	CASSLGLAGVVGETQYF
TRBV7-6	once	TRBJ1-4	-	TGTGCCAGCAGCCCAATCGTTGCAGGGGCGAATGAAAAACTGTTTTTT	CASSPIVAGANEKLFF
TRBV11-2	-	TRBJ2-7	TRBD2	TGTGCCATCTTACTAGCGGGGAGCGAGCAGTACTTC	CAILLAGSEQYF
TRBV7-3	-	TRBJ2-2	-	TGTGCCAGCAGCCCCCGGATAGGCCCAGACACCGGGGAGCTGTTTTTT	CASSPRIGPDTGELFF
TRBV5-5	few	TRBJ1-5	-	TGTGCCAGCAGCTTATTCCAGACCGAACCCAATCAGCCCCAGCATTTT	CASSLFQTEPNQPQHF
TRBV28	-	TRBJ2-7	-	TGTGCCACCGGGGGTGGCGGAAGCTCCTACGAGCAGTACTTC	CATGGGGSSYEQYF
TRBV5-4	-	TRBJ1-4	-	TGCGCCAGCAGGCCATTATTTGAGCAAGGGGATGAAAAACTGTTTTTT	CASRPLFEQGDEKLFF
TRBV6-5	-	TRBJ1-3	-	TGTGCCAGCAGTAACTACAGGGCTGGAAACACCATATATTTT	CASSNYRAGNTIYF
TRBV28	-	TRBJ1-5	TRBD1	TGTGCCAGCAGTTTATCGTACAGGGGCGGATATCGTAATCAGCCCCAGCATTTT	CASSLSYRGGYRNQPQHF
TRBV28	once	TRBJ1-5	-	TGTGCCAGCAGTGGTCCCCTGGAGGGCCAGCCCCAGCATTTT	CASSGPLEGQPQHF
TRBV9	-	TRBJ2-3	TRBD2	TGTGCCAGCAGCGTACGGGCGGGAGATTACGGTACGCAGTATTTT	CASSVRAGDYGTQYF
TRBV7-6	-	TRBJ2-7	-	TGTGCCAGCAGCCAGCGCAGGGCAAGAGAGCAGTACTTC	CASSQRRAREQYF
TRBV7-8	-	TRBJ2-2	-	TGTGCCAGCAGCTTCGGACAGAGAAACACCGGGGAGCTGTTTTTT	CASSFGQRNTGELFF
TRBV28	-	TRBJ1-2	TRBD1	TGTGCCAGCATCCTGACAGGGAGTGGCTATGGCTACACCTTC	CASILTGSGYGYTF
TRBV28	-	TRBJ1-3	-	TGTGCCAGCAGTTTGGCTGGGTCCAAGAGAAACACCATATATTTT	CASSLAGSKRNTIYF
TRBV7-8	-	TRBJ1-5	-	TGTGCCAGCAGCTTCCGGGGGGGCGGTCAGCCCCAGCATTTT	CASSFRGGGQPQHF
TRBV6-6	-	TRBJ1-5	-	TGTGCCAGCAGACCCACAGGGATGATAGTTCAGCCCCAGCATTTT	CASRPTGMIVQPQHF
TRBV6-5	-	TRBJ2-1	TRBD2	TGTGCCAGCACCAACGGGGGGGGCAGCTACAATGAGCAGTTCTTC	CASTNGGGSYNEQFF
TRBV7-9	-	TRBJ2-5	-	TGTGCCAGCAGCTCATCGGACGTGGGGGAGACCCAGTACTTC	CASSSSDVGETQYF
TRBV4-2	few	TRBJ2-2	TRBD1	TGTGCCAGCAGCCCGGGACAGCCCAACACCGGGGAGCTGTTTTTT	CASSPGQPNTGELFF
TRBV7-3	-	TRBJ2-7	-	TGTGCCAGCAGCACCAACCCCGGACCGAACTACGAGCAGTACTTC	CASSTNPGPNYEQYF
TRBV11-2	-	TRBJ2-1	-	TGTGCCAGCACCCCGTGGTTAACCTACAATGAGCAGTTCTTC	CASTPWLTYNEQFF
TRBV6-1	-	TRBJ1-4	-	TGTGCCAGCAGTGAAACAGGGCTTGGAGCAACTAATGAAAAACTGTTTTTT	CASSETGLGATNEKLFF
TRBV7-9	few	TRBJ1-2	-	TGTGCCAGCAGCTTGTATGGCTACACCTTC	CASSLYGYTF
TRBV6-1	-	TRBJ2-5	TRBD2	TGTGCCAGCAGTGGACCAGCGGGGGGACTGAGGACCCAGTACTTC	CASSGPAGGLRTQYF
TRBV28	-	TRBJ1-3	-	TGTGCCAGCAGTTTATTCCAGACAGCTTCCTCTGGAAACACCATATATTTT	CASSLFQTASSGNTIYF
TRBV10-3	-	TRBJ1-2	TRBD1	TGTGCCACCGGACAGGGGCCTCCTGGATCTGGCTACACCTTC	CATGQGPPGSGYTF
TRBV29-1	-	TRBJ2-1	-	TGCAGCACCGAGAGCGGAAAAAAGTACAATGAGCAGTTCTTC	CSTESGKKYNEQFF
TRBV7-6	-	TRBJ2-3	-	TGTGCCAGCAGCTTCCGAGGGGGCACAGATACGCAGTATTTT	CASSFRGGTDTQYF
TRBV7-8	-	TRBJ2-5	-	TGTGCCAGCAGGGACCAGGAGTACCAAGAGACCCAGTACTTC	CASRDQEYQETQYF
TRBV19	-	TRBJ1-5	-	TGTGCCAGTAGTATAGACTGGACCAATCAGCCCCAGCATTTT	CASSIDWTNQPQHF
TRBV30	-	TRBJ2-4	-	TGTGCCTGGAGTGTGTGGCGGGATCAGAACATTCAGTACTTC	CAWSVWRDQNIQYF
TRBV23-1	-	TRBJ1-1	TRBD1	TGCGCCAGCAGTCCAATCAACAGGGGGCCACCTTTGGCTACTGAAGCTTTCTTT	CASSPINRGPPLATEAFF
TRBV29-1	-	TRBJ2-7	TRBD2	TGCAGCGTATGGTGCGGGGGGGCCCTTTTCTACGAGCAGTACTTC	CSVWCGGALFYEQYF
TRBV5-1	few	TRBJ2-7	-	TGCGCCAGCAGCTTGGGTGGGGGGTCCTACGAGCAGTACTTC	CASSLGGGSYEQYF
TRBV11-2	once	TRBJ2-2	TRBD2	TGTGCCAGCACCTGGGTATTTCGAGGACTAGCGGGGCCAGGGGAGCTGTTTTTT	CASTWVFRGLAGPGELFF
TRBV7-9	-	TRBJ2-3	-	TGTGCCAGCATCAGGGTGAGGGAAGATACGCAGTATTTT	CASIRVREDTQYF
TRBV27	-	TRBJ2-2	TRBD2	TGTGCCAGTCAGGGAGCGGGAGAAACCGGGGAGCTGTTTTTT	CASQGAGETGELFF
TRBV9	-	TRBJ2-7	TRBD2	TGTGCCAGCAGCCCATCTACCGGGGGGACCGAGCAGTACTTC	CASSPSTGGTEQYF
TRBV10-2	-	TRBJ2-2	TRBD1	TGCGCCAGCAGACCACAGGGGGCTAACGGGGAGCTGTTTTTT	CASRPQGANGELFF
TRBV7-9	-	TRBJ2-4	TRBD1	TGTGCCAGCAGCTCTCCAACGGGACAGACATTAGCCAAAAACATTCAGTACTTC	CASSSPTGQTLAKNIQYF
TRBV6-1	-	TRBJ2-7	-	TGTGCCAGCAGTGAAGCTACCAGGGTGTACGAGCAGTACTTC	CASSEATRVYEQYF
TRBV28	-	TRBJ2-7	TRBD1	TGTGCCAGCAGCCTAAGCGGGCAGGGGGCTCGTTACGAGCAGTACTTC	CASSLSGQGARYEQYF
TRBV7-3	-	TRBJ2-2	TRBD2	TGTGCCAGCAGCTTGAAATGGTGGCTAGCGGCCACCGGGGAGCTGTTTTTT	CASSLKWWLAATGELFF
TRBV21-1	-	TRBJ1-2	-	TGTGCCAGCAGCAAATCCCGCCCGCGGGGAGAGGGCTACACCTTC	CASSKSRPRGEGYTF
TRBV4-1	once	TRBJ2-5	-	TGCGCCAGCAGCCAAACAGGACAGGGCGGGAGGGGGGAGACCCAGTACTTC	CASSQTGQGGRGETQYF
TRBV11-2	-	TRBJ2-3	-	TGTGCCAGCAGCTTAGTAGGGGGTCAGGCAGATACGCAGTATTTT	CASSLVGGQADTQYF
TRBV28	-	TRBJ2-7	TRBD2	TGTGCCAGCAGTTTCGGGGGGTCCAGCTCCTACGAGCAGTACTTC	CASSFGGSSSYEQYF
TRBV11-2	few	TRBJ1-3	-	TGTGCCAGCAGCTCAACACGGGCCGGAAACACCATATATTTT	CASSSTRAGNTIYF
TRBV5-1	-	TRBJ1-6	TRBD1	TGCGCCAGCAGCTTGGCAGGGACCGGGACAGGGGACTCACCCCTCCACTTT	CASSLAGTGTGDSPLHF
TRBV28	-	TRBJ1-6	TRBD1	TGTGCCAGCAGCCAAGACCCGGACAGGGACACCCTCCACTTT	CASSQDPDRDTLHF
TRBV28	-	TRBJ1-2	-	TGTGCCAGCAGCCCCACAAGGGGGGGGGACTATGGCTACACCTTC	CASSPTRGGDYGYTF
TRBV6-5	-	TRBJ2-7	-	TGTGCCAGCACCCGGACACCAAGCTCCTACGAGCAGTACTTC	CASTRTPSSYEQYF
TRBV19	-	TRBJ2-3	-	TGTGCCAGTAGTATTAGGCCTGCCTACACAGATACGCAGTATTTT	CASSIRPAYTDTQYF